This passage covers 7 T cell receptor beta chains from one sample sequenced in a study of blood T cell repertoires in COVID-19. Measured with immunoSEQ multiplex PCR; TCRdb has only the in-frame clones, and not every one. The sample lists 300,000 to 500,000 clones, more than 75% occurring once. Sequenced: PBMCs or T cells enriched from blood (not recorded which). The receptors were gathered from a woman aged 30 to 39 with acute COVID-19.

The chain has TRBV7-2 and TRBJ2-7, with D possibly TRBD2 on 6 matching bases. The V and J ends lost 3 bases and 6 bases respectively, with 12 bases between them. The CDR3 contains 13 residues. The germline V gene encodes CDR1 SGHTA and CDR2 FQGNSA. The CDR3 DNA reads TGTGCCAGCAGCTTGAGCGGCGGGACCGAGCAGTACTTC. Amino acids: CASSLSGGTEQYF.

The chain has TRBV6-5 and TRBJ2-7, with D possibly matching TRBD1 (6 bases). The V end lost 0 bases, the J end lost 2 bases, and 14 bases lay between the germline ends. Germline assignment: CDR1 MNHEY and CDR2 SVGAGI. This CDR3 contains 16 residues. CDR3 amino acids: CASSYSEGRGTYEQYF. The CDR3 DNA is TGTGCCAGCAGTTACTCAGAGGGCAGGGGCACCTACGAGCAGTACTTC.

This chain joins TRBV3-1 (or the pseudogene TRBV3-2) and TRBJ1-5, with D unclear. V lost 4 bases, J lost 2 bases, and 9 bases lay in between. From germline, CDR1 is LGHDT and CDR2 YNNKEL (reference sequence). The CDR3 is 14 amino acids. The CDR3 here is CASSLTGGNQPQHF. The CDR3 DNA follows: TGTGCCAGCAGCCTCACCGGGGGCAATCAGCCCCAGCATTTT.

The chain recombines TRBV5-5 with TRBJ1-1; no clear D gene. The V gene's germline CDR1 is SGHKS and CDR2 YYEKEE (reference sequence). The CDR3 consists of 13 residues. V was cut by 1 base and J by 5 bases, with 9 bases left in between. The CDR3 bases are TGTGCCAGCAGCTTGTGGGGAGATACTGAAGCTTTCTTT. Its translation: CASSLWGDTEAFF.

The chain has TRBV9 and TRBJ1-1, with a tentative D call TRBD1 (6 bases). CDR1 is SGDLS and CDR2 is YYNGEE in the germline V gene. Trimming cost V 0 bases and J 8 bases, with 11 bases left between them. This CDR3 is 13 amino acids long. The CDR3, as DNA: TGTGCCAGCAGCGTAGCTCCGGGACAAGAAGCTTTCTTT. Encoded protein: CASSVAPGQEAFF. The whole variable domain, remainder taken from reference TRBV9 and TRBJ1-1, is DSGVTQTPKHLITATGQRVTLRCSPRSGDLSVYWYQQSLDQGLQFLIQYYNGEERAKGNILERFSAQQFPDLHSELNLSSLELGDSALYFCASSVAPGQEAFFGQGTRLTVV.

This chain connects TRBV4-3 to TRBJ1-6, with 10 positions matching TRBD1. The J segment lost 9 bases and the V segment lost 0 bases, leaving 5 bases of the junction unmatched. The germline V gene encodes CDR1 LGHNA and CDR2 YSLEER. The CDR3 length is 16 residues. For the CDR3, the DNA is TGCGCCAGCAGCCAAGATCAGGGGGACAGGGGTTCACCCCTCCACTTT. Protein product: CASSQDQGDRGSPLHF.

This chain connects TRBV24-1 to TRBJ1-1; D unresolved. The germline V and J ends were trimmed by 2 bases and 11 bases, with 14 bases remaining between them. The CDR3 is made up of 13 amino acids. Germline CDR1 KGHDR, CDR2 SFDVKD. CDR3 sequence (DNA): TGTGCCACCAGTGATTCTACCCTTGATATTGCTTTCTTT. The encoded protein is CATSDSTLDIAFF.